This T cell receptor beta chain was captured by sequencing in a study of T-cell reconstitution after alpha-beta-depleted transplantation in children. Study-wide findings and caveats: There were reportedly several hundred expanded graft clones from which alpha-beta T cells came about two months after transplant. One year after transplant, T-cell counts and diversity came mostly from newly produced T cells.

A note on this clonotype: The antigen remains unidentified.

Preparation of the TCRbeta library used unique molecular identifiers. TCRdb re-derived calls from the PCR reads in MiXCR, one entry per CDR3 protein. The sample consists of under 250,000 distinct CDR3 sequences, approximately 17% of them appearing once. The CDR3 sequence is 16 residues long. V lost 5 bases and J 2 bases, leaving 16 bases between the germline ends. Germline CDR1 is GTSNPN and CDR2 is SVGIG (reference sequence). This receptor was taken from a male patient between 2 and 10 years old who had a stem cell transplant for acute lymphoblastic leukemia, so the T cells may come from the graft donor. This material consisted of PBMCs, mostly from graft donor cells, taken 360 days after TCRalphabeta/CD19-depleted stem cell transplant. The chain carries TRBV30 and TRBJ2-6, with D maybe TRBD2 (5 bases). CDR3 region: CAWSLLGSPGANVLTF. The CDR3 DNA reads as TGTGCCTGGTCTCTACTAGGGAGTCCTGGGGCCAACGTCCTGACTTTC.